The clone carrying this T cell receptor (beta chain) was observed at least ten times. Its antigen is still unknown. This CDR3 region has 13 residues. Germline assignment: CDR1 SQVTM and CDR2 ANQGSEA. Trimming took 5 bases from V and 8 from J, leaving 16 bases between them. The source of the sample is a study of human T cells and chemical hapten exposure. Time point meaning: patch test 3, about 24 weeks after DPC sensitization. Treatment meaning: therapeutic diphenylcyclopropenone sensitization with weekly scalp DPC. General study findings and limits: The number of TCRs above 1 in 1000 frequency did not change after DPC sensitization.

TCRdb itself ran the RACE reads through MiXCR, one entry per CDR3 protein. The table has more than 85,000 distinct CDR3 sequences, 34% seen once. The V call is TRBV29-1, the J call TRBJ2-1; D is possibly TRBD2 (6 bases). The TCR was taken from a middle-aged man with alopecia areata. Some clones in this sample may be carry-over from other donors' samples. The sample consisted of whole blood, taken in connection with sensitization to the hapten diphenylcyclopropenone (DPC). CDR3 residues: CSVRLVGSYEQFF. The CDR3 nucleotides read TGCAGCGTTCGTCTAGTCGGGAGCTATGAGCAGTTCTTC.